Below are 12 T cell receptor beta chains sequenced from a single sample in a study of blood T cells in healthy people across ages. Using a J-beta primer mix together with a sample-barcoded 5' primer, a second PCR was run for roughly 7 to 12 cycles. MiXCR, run by TCRdb on the 5' RACE reads, gives a single entry per CDR3 protein. The data contain 600,000 to 800,000 distinct CDR3 sequences, around 21% of them singletons. The material sequenced was blood. The source is a man between 65 and 85 years old in good health.

There are a few counts of this clonotype. The chain combines TRBV7-2 with TRBJ1-4; TRBD1 agrees at 7 bases. Germline CDR1 and CDR2: SGHTA and FQGNSA. This CDR3 region has 15 residues. J lost 4 bases, V lost 4 bases, and 6 bases had no gene match. CDR3: CASSSAGTVNEKLFF. CDR3 DNA sequence: TGTGCCAGCAGCTCTGCCGGGACAGTTAATGAAAAACTGTTTTTT.

This clonotype was seen a few times. Its ends do not fully match the called genes, so a read error is possible. V gene TRBV12-3 or TRBV12-4 combines with J gene TRBJ2-1; 7 bases are a match to TRBD1. The CDR3 is 11 amino acids. CDR3 protein: CASSSGTEQSF. The CDR3 DNA sequence: TGTGCCAGCAGTTCCGGGACAGAGCAGTCCTTC.

The chain is built from TRBV6-2 or TRBV6-3 and TRBJ2-3; 10 bases line up with TRBD2. Germline CDR1 and CDR2: MNHEY and SVGEGT. Trimming cost V 0 bases and J 3 bases; bases outside gene matches: 6. There are 17 residues in the CDR3. The CDR3 region has the DNA TGTGCCAGCAGTTACTCGCCTAGCGGGAGCCGAACAGATACGCAGTATTTT. Its translation is CASSYSPSGSRTDTQYF.

This clonotype was found many times. The chain combines TRBV2 with TRBJ2-5, with D tentatively TRBD1 (8 bases). V lost 6 bases and J lost 9, with 14 bases in between. CDR1 SNHLY and CDR2 FYNNEI come from the germline V gene. The CDR3 has 12 amino acids. In nucleotides, the CDR3 is TGTGCCAGCAGAGGTACAGGGGGGGCCCAGTACTTC. Translation gives CASRGTGGAQYF.

The sample holds a few counts of this clonotype. The genes are TRBV12-3 or TRBV12-4 and TRBJ2-3; 10 bases align to TRBD2. CDR3 size: 16 residues. After removal of 6 bases from V and 2 bases from J, the junction contained 8 bases not matched to a gene. CDR3 DNA: TGTGCCAGCAGGCCCAGCGGGAGGGGGTCCACAGATACGCAGTATTTT. Its translation is CASRPSGRGSTDTQYF.

This sequence joins TRBV20-1 and TRBJ2-1, with 7 positions matching TRBD2. CDR1 is DFQATT, CDR2 SNEGSKA, per germline (reference sequence). Trimming cost V 5 bases and J 2 bases; bases outside gene matches: 9. This CDR3 is built from 15 residues. The CDR3 DNA is TGCAGTGCTCCAAACTCCGGGACTACCTACAATGAGCAGTTCTTC. This encodes CSAPNSGTTYNEQFF.

CDR3 DNA: TGCAGTGCTGGAGGGGGAGTCTACAATGAGCAGTTCTTC. Amino acid sequence: CSAGGGVYNEQFF. The V call is TRBV20-1, the J call TRBJ2-1, with D perhaps assigned TRBD1 or TRBD2 (6 bases each). The CDR3 is 13 amino acids. Germline V gene sequence: CDR1 DFQATT, CDR2 SNEGSKA (reference sequence). The ends were cut back, 5 bases at V and 3 bases at J, with 11 bases in the middle.

The chain links TRBV10-3 to TRBJ2-7; D possibly matches TRBD1 or TRBD2 (5 bases each). Trimming pared 8 bases from V and 0 bases from J, leaving 8 bases between. CDR1 and CDR2 (germline): ENHRY, SYGVKD. The CDR3 spans 12 residues. CDR3 amino acids: CAIRDVSYEQYF. Written as DNA, the CDR3 is TGTGCCATCCGGGACGTCTCCTACGAGCAGTACTTC.

In this sample, this clonotype turned up many times. The rearrangement joins TRBV2 to TRBJ1-2; TRBD1 matches 7 bases. V lost 3 bases and J lost 7; bases outside the gene matches: 5. The CDR3 covers 13 residues. Germline lookup yields CDR1 SNHLY and CDR2 FYNNEI. The CDR3 coding sequence is TGTGCCAGCAGTGATCAGGGGGAACCTGGCTACACCTTC. Protein product: CASSDQGEPGYTF.

In its sample, this clonotype was seen a few times. V is TRBV3-1 and J is TRBJ2-5, with 12 bases identical to TRBD2. TRBJ2-7 matches the DNA end more closely, so the J call is doubtful. The CDR3 spans 15 residues. Germline V lookup: CDR1 LGHDT, CDR2 YNNKEL (reference sequence). CDR3 DNA sequence: TGTGCCAGCAGCCGTACGCTAGCGGGAGGGCACGAGCAGTACTTC. It translates to CASSRTLAGGHEQYF.

The rearrangement joins TRBV5-4 to TRBJ2-5, with a possible D match to TRBD2 (5 bases). The J call may not be correct, given that the DNA end is closer to TRBJ2-7. This CDR3 has 12 residues. Germline CDR1 and CDR2: SGHNT and YYREEE (reference sequence). CDR3: CASSDTRGEQYF. DNA for the CDR3: TGTGCCAGCAGTGATACTAGAGGCGAGCAGTACTTC.

The chain recombines TRBV10-3 with TRBJ2-5; D remains unclear. In germline, CDR1 is ENHRY, CDR2 SYGVKD. The CDR3 has 13 amino acids. Trimming removed 4 bases at V and 5 bases at J, with 11 bases between. CDR3 region: CAISVSRIETQYF. The CDR3 nucleotides read TGTGCCATCAGTGTGAGCAGGATCGAGACCCAGTACTTC.